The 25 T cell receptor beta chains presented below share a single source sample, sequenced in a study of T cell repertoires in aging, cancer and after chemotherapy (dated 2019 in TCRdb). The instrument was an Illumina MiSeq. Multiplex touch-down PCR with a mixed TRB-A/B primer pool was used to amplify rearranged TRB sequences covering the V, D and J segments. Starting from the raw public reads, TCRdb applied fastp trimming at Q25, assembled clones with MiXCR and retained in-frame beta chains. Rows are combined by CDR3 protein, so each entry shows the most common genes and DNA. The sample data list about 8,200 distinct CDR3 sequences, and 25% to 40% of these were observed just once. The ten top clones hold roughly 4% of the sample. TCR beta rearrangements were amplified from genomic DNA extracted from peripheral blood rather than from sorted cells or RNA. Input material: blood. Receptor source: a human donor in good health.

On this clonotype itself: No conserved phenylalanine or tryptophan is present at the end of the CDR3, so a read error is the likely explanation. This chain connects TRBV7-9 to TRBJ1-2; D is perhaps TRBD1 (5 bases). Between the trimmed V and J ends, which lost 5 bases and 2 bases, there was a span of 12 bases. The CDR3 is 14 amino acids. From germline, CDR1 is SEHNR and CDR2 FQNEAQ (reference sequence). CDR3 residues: CASSPSGRNYGYTY. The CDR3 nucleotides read TGTGCCAGCAGCCCCTCGGGGCGGAACTATGGCTACACCTAC.

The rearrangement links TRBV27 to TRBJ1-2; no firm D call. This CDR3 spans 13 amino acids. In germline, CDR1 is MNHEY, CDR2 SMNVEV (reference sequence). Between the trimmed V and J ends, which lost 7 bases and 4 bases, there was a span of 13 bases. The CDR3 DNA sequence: TGTGCCAGCAAAAGTCAGGTCAGCTATGGCTACACCTTC. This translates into CASKSQVSYGYTF.

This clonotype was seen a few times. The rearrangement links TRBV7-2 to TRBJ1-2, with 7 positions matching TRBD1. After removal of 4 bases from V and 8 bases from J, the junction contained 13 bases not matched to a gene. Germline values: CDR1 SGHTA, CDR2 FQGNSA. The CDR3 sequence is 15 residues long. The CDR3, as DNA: TGTGCCAGCAGCTCCGGACAGGTGAAGGCAAAAGGCTACACCTTC. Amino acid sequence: CASSSGQVKAKGYTF.

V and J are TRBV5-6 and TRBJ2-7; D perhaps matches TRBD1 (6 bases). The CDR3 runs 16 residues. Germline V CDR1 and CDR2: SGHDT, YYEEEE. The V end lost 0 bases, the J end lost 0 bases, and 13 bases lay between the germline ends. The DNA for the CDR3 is TGTGCCAGCAGCTTGGCCTTCGGGACATCCTCCTACGAGCAGTACTTC. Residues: CASSLAFGTSSYEQYF.

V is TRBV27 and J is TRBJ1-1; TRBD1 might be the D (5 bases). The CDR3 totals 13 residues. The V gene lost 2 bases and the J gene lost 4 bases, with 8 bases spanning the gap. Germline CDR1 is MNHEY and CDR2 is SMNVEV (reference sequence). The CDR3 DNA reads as TGTGCCAGCAGTTTAGGGGGGAGCACTGAAGCTTTCTTT. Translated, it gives CASSLGGSTEAFF.

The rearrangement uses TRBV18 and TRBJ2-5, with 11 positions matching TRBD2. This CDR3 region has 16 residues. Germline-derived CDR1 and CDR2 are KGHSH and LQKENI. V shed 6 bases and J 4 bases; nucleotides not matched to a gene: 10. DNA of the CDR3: TGTGCCAGCTCGCAGGAATTTCTAGCGGGGGGAGAGACCCAGTACTTC. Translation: CASSQEFLAGGETQYF.

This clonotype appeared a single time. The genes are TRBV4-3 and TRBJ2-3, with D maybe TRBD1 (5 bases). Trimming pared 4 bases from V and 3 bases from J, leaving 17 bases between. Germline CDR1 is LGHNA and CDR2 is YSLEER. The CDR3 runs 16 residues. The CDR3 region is CASSPGPTKRTDTQYF. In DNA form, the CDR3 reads TGCGCCAGCAGCCCAGGGCCAACCAAAAGGACAGATACGCAGTATTTT.

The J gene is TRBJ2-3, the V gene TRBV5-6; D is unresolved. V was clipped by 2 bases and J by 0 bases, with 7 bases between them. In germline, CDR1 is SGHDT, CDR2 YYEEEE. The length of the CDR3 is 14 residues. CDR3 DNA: TGTGCCAGCAGCTTATTATCTAGCACAGATACGCAGTATTTT. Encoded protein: CASSLLSSTDTQYF.

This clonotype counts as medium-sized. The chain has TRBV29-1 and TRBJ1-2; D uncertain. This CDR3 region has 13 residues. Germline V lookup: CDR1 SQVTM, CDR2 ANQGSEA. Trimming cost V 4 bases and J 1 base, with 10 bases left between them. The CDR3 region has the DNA TGCAGCGTTGTGGTGGCAGTTAACTATGGCTACACCTTC. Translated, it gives CSVVVAVNYGYTF.

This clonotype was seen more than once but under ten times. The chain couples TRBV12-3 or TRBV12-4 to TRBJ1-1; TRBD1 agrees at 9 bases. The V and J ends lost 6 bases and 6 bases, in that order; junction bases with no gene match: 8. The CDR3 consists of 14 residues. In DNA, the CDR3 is TGTGCCAGCAGAGCCACAGGGGGCGCAGCTGAAGCTTTCTTT. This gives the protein CASRATGGAAEAFF.

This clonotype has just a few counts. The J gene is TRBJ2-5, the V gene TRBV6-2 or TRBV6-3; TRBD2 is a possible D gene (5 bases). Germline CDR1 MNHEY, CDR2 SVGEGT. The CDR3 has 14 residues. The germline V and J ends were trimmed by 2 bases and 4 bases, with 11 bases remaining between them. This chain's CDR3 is CASSYVGEGETQYF. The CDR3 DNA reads TGTGCCAGCAGTTACGTTGGTGAGGGAGAGACCCAGTACTTC.

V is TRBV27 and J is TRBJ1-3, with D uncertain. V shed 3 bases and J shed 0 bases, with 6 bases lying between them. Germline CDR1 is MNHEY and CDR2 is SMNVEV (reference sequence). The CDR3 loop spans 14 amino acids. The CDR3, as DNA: TGTGCCAGCAGTTTTCAAGGCTCTGGAAACACCATATATTTT. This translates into CASSFQGSGNTIYF.

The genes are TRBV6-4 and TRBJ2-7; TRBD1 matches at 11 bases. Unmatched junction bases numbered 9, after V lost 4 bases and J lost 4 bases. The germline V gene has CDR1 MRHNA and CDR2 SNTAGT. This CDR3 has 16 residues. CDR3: CASSGRGQGARYEQYF. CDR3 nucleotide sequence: TGTGCCAGCAGTGGCCGAGGACAGGGGGCGCGATACGAGCAGTACTTC.

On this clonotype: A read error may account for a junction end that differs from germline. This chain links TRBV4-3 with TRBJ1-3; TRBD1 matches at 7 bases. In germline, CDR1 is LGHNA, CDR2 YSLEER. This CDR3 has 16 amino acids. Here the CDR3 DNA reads TGTGCCAGCAGCCAAGGCGAACAGGGGCCTGGAAACACCATATATTTT. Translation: CASSQGEQGPGNTIYF.

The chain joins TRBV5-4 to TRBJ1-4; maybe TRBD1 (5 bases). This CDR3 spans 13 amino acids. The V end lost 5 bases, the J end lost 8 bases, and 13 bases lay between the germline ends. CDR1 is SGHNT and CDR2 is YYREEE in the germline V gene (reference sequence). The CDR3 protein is CASRWEGSEKLFF. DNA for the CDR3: TGTGCCAGCAGGTGGGAGGGGAGCGAAAAACTGTTTTTT. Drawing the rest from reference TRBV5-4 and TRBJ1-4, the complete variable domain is ETGVTQSPTHLIKTRGQQVTLRCSSQSGHNTVSWYQQALGQGPQFIFQYYREEENGRGNFPPRFSGLQFPNYSSELNVNALELDDSALYLCASRWEGSEKLFFGSGTQLSVL.

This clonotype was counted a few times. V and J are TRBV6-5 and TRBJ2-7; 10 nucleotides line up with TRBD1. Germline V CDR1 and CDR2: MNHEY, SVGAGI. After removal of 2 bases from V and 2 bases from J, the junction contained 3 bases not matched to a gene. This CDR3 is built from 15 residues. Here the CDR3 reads CASSYRDRGTYEQYF. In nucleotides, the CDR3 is TGTGCCAGCAGTTACCGGGACAGGGGCACCTACGAGCAGTACTTC.

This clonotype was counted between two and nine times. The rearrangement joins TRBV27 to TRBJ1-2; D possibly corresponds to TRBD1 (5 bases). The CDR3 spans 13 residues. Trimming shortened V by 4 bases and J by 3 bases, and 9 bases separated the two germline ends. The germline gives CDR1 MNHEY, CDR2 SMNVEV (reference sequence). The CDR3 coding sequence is TGTGCCAGCAGTTGGGGCCTCGACTATGGCTACACCTTC. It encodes CASSWGLDYGYTF.

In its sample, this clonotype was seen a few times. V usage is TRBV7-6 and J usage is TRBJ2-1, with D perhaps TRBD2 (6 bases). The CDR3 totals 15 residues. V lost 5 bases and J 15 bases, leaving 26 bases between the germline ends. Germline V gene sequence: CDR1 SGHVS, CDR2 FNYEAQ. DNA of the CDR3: TGTGCCAGCAGCGAGGGACTCGCCGGGACGGACACGCGGTTCTTC. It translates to CASSEGLAGTDTRFF. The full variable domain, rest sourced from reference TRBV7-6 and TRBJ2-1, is GAGVSQSPRYKVTKRGQDVALRCDPISGHVSLYWYRQALGQGPEFLTYFNYEAQQDKSGLPNDRFSAERPEGSISTLTIQRTEQRDSAMYRCASSEGLAGTDTRFFGPGTRLTVL.

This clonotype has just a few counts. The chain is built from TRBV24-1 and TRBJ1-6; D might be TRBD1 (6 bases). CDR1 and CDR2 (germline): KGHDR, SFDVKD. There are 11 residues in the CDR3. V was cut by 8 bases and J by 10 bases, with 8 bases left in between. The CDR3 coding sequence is TGTGCCACCACGGACAGCTCACCCCTCCACTTT. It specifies CATTDSSPLHF.

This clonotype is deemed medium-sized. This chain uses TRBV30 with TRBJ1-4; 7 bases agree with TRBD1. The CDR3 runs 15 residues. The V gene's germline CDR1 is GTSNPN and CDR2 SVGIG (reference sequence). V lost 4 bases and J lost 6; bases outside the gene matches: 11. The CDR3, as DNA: TGTGCCTGGAAGGGGCCGGGACAGAAGCATGAAAAACTGTTTTTT. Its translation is CAWKGPGQKHEKLFF.

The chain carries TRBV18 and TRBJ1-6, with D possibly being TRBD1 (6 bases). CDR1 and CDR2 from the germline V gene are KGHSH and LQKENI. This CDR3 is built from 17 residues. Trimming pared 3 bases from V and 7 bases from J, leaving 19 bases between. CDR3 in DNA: TGTGCCAGCTCACCCCGACAGGCAGCAGTGGGAAATTCACCCCTCCACTTT. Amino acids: CASSPRQAAVGNSPLHF.

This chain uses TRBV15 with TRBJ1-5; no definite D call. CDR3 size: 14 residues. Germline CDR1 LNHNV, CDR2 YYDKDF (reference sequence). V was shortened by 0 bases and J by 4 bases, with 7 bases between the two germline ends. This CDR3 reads CATSRDSGNQPQHF. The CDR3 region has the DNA TGTGCCACCAGCAGAGATAGCGGGAATCAGCCCCAGCATTTT.

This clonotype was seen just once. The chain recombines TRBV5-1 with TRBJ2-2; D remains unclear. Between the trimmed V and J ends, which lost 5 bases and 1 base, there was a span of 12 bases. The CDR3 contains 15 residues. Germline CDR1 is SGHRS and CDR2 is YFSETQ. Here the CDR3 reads CASSGVGVNTGELFF. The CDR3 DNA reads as TGCGCCAGCAGTGGCGTCGGCGTGAACACCGGGGAGCTGTTTTTT. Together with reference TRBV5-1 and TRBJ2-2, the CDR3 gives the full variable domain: KAGVTQTPRYLIKTRGQQVTLSCSPISGHRSVSWYQQTPGQGLQFLFEYFSETQRNKGNFPGRFSGRQFSNSRSEMNVSTLELGDSALYLCASSGVGVNTGELFFGEGSRLTVL.

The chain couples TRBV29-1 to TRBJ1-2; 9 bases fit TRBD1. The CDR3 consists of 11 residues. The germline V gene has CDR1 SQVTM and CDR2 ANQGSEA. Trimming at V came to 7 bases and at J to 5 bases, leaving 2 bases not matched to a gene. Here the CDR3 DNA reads TGCAGCGCTGGACAGGGGTATGGCTACACCTTC. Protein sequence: CSAGQGYGYTF.

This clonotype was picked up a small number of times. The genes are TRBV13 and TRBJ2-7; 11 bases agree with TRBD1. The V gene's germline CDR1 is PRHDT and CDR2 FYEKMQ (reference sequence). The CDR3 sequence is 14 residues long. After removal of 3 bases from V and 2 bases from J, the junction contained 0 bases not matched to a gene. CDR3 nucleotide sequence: TGTGCCAGCAGCTTGGGACAGGGGGCCTACGAGCAGTACTTC. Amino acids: CASSLGQGAYEQYF.